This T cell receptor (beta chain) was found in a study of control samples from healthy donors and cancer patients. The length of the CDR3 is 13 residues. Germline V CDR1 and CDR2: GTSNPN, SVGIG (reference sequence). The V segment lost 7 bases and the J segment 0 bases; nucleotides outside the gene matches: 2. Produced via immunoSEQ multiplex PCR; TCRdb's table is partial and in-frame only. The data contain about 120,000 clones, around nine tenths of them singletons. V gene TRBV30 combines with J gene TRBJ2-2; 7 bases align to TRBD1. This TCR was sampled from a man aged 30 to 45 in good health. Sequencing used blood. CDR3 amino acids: CAYGTANTGELFF. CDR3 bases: TGTGCCTATGGGACAGCGAACACCGGGGAGCTGTTTTTT.